These T cell receptor beta chains were read from a single sample in a study of shared T cell receptors in the human thymus. Here immunoSEQ multiplex PCR was the method, and the copy in TCRdb shows in-frame clones only, minus some. The repertoire holds 450,000 to 650,000 clones, with 75% to 80% as singletons. The same data also went into a second study, on human thymus T cells.

The specimen sequenced was thymocytes. These receptors all stem from a boy in the first two years of life with a congenital heart defect. Each CDR3 is given without its conserved first and last residue.

V gene,J gene,CDR3 protein
TRBV21-1,TRBJ2-5,ASSKSETGDQETQY
TRBV6-1,TRBJ1-5,ASSEVGGRGPEPQH
TRBV18,TRBJ2-7,ASSGGYEQY
TRBV6-1,TRBJ2-7,ASSEWDNEQY
TRBV28,TRBJ2-5,ASSLSRKETQY
TRBV19,TRBJ2-5,ASSRSPIAGGEETQY
TRBV19,TRBJ2-1,ASSIPLGLAGSWDNEQF
TRBV19,TRBJ2-5,ASKWTGLQETQY
TRBV7-2,TRBJ2-3,ASSSTSGRADTQY
TRBV11-3,TRBJ2-7,ASSLGAGSYEQY
TRBV7-3,TRBJ2-1,ASSLEREEYNEQF
TRBV5-6,TRBJ2-1,ASSISGAEGNEQF
TRBV15,TRBJ1-5,ATSRDTPGPQH
TRBV14,TRBJ1-2,ASSQENSYGYT
TRBV29-1,TRBJ2-1,SALAGASYNEQF
TRBV15,TRBJ1-3,ATSRDRGAGNSSGNTIY
TRBV6-5,TRBJ2-5,ASSHLQVQETQY
TRBV10-3,TRBJ2-7,AISAQGAYEQY
TRBV21-1,TRBJ1-2,ASSKRGTGNKGGYT
TRBV30,TRBJ2-1,AWSGRKDNEQF
TRBV5-6,TRBJ2-5,ASSSSCPRYQETQY
TRBV11-3,TRBJ2-7,ASSLRRSDEQY
TRBV5-4,TRBJ2-7,ASSSLSSGRSPNYEQY
TRBV25-1,TRBJ2-1,ASIGGRYYNEQF
TRBV11-2,TRBJ2-5,ASSLDRGLRHPQETQY
TRBV5-6,TRBJ1-3,ASSKGRRHSLSGNTIY
TRBV2,TRBJ2-7,ASEEGVCQAGGYEQY
TRBV4-3,TRBJ2-7,ASSQARGTGSYEQY
TRBV5-6,TRBJ2-7,ASHTGWHEQY
TRBV6-5,TRBJ1-2,ASTSADRGYGYT
TRBV21-1,TRBJ1-5,ASSKAGGYNQPQH
TRBV18,TRBJ1-1,ASLPRRGGVLGGTEAF
TRBV2,TRBJ1-2,ASSEKGAEDYGYT
TRBV18,TRBJ2-1,ASRDNTNEQF
TRBV2,TRBJ1-1,ASPGQGPVNTEAF
TRBV18,TRBJ2-1,ASSPHDSGRWDEQF
TRBV7-6,TRBJ2-2,ASAPGLLTGELF
TRBV6-1,TRBJ1-1,AIQDRRTEAF
TRBV30,TRBJ1-2,AWTRRGAHGYT
TRBV27,TRBJ1-4,ASSLRATNEKLF
TRBV2,TRBJ2-2,ASRDRYTGELF
TRBV18,TRBJ2-5,ASSHIPGGEETQY
TRBV6-1,TRBJ2-7,ASSEASRGWASYEQY